This T cell receptor beta chain was recovered during a study of blood T cell repertoires in COVID-19. The table lists this clone with a few counts. Some clones are missing from TCRdb's copy, which holds only in-frame ones; the method was immunoSEQ multiplex PCR. The data hold approximately 250,000 clones, with approximately 85% observed a single time. Material for sequencing was peripheral blood. The TCR comes from a man aged 45-65 years with COVID-19, enrolled during active disease.

The CDR3 protein is CASSEKGHTQYF. For the CDR3, the DNA is TGTGCCAGCAGTGAAAAGGGGCATACGCAGTATTTT. This chain uses TRBV2 with TRBJ2-3; D is possibly TRBD1 (5 bases). V was shortened by 2 bases and J by 7 bases, with 7 bases between the two germline ends. Germline CDR1 SNHLY, CDR2 FYNNEI. The CDR3 totals 12 residues. Drawing the rest from reference TRBV2 and TRBJ2-3, the complete variable domain is EPEVTQTPSHQVTQMGQEVILRCVPISNHLYFYWYRQILGQKVEFLVSFYNNEISEKSEIFDDQFSVERPDGSNFTLKIRSTKLEDSAMYFCASSEKGHTQYFGPGTRLTVL.